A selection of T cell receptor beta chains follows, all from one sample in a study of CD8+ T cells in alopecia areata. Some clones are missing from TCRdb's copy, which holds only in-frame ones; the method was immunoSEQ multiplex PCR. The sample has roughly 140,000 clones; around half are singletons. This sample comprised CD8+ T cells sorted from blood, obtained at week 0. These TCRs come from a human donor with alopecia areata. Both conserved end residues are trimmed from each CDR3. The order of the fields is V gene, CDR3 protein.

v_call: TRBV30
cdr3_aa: AWSVESGLSEAF

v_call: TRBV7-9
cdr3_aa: ASSLVGTGYGYT

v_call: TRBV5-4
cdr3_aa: ASSAGTESSYEQY

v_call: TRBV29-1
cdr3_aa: SVEDLRVQETQY

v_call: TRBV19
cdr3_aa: ASSIVGNTDTQY

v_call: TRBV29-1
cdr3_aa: SVEDRTYEQY

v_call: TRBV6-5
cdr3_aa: ASSFRDGAYEQY

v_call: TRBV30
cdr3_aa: AWTGGGVETQY

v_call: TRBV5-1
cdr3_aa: ASSLEGRPQTSYNEQF

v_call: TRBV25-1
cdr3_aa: ASSESRDSYGYT

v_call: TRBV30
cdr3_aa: AWSVSGRTEAF

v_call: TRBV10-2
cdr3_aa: ASSEGLSRTDTQY

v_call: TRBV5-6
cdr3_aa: ASSSDRGQPQH

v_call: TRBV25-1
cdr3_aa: ASSRGGKGYGYT

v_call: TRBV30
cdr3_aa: AWRTGTNTGELF

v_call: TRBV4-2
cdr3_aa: ASSQDNNEQF

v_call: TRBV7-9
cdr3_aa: AEADRGYGYT

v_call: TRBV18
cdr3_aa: ASSPGSGGADEQF

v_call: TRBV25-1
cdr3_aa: ASSPRQGARSPLH

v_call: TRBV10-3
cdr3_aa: AISERGAQADTQY

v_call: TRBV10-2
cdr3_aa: ASSPGAGMAETQY

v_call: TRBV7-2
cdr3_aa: ASRASGVQETQY

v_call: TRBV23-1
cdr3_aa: ASSLGTVYGYT

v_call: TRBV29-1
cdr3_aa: SVGGTEAF

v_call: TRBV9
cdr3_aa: ASSSQGKRELF

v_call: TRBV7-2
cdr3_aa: ASSSRGAEETQY

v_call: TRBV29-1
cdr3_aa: SVAGVVDEQY

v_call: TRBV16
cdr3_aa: ASSQSAGQGDQPQH

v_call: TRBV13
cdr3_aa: ASSLGGKRKETQY

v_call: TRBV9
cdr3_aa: ASSIGGGESYNEQF

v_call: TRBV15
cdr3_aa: ATSSHTINSPLH

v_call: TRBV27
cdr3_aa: ASSLQGISTDTQY

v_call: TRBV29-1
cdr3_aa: SIASGGALSYNEQF